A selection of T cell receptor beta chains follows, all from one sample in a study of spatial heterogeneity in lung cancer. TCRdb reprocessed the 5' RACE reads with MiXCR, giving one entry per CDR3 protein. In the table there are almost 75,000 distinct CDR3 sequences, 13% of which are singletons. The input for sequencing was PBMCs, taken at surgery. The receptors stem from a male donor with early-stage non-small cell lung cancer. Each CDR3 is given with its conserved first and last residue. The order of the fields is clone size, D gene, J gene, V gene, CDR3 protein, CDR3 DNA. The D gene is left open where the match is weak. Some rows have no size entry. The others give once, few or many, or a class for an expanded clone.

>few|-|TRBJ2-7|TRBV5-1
CASSPWGNSYEQYF
TGCGCCAGCAGCCCGTGGGGGAACTCCTACGAGCAGTACTTC
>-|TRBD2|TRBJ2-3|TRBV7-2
CASSQSGVSTDTQYF
TGTGCCAGCAGCCAAAGCGGGGTTAGCACAGATACGCAGTATTTT
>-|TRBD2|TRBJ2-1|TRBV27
CASSILAGGVNEQFF
TGTGCCAGCAGTATACTAGCGGGAGGGGTCAATGAGCAGTTCTTC
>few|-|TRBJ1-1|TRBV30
CAWSNSGGTEAFF
TGTGCCTGGAGCAACTCCGGGGGGACTGAAGCTTTCTTT
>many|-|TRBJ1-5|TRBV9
CASSVDQGKGQPQHF
TGTGCCAGCAGCGTAGATCAAGGGAAAGGACAGCCCCAGCATTTT
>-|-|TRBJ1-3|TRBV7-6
CASTVIPPRGVSGNTIYF
TGTGCCAGCACCGTTATTCCCCCTCGGGGGGTCTCTGGAAACACCATATATTTT
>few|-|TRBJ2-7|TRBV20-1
CSARKGWVTTDEQYF
TGCAGTGCTAGAAAGGGCTGGGTCACTACGGACGAGCAGTACTTC
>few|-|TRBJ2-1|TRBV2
CASGTSRGTNMYNEQFF
TGTGCCAGCGGTACCTCAAGGGGGACAAATATGTACAATGAGCAGTTCTTC
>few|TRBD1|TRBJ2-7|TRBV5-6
CASSDGDRGDYEQYF
TGTGCCAGCAGCGACGGTGACAGGGGTGACTACGAGCAGTACTTC
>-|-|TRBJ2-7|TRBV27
CASSLRRGYEQYF
TGTGCCAGCAGTTTACGTCGAGGCTACGAGCAGTACTTC
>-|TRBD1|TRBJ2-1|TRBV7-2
CASSLLGQGNEQFF
TGTGCCAGCAGCTTACTGGGACAGGGAAATGAGCAGTTCTTC
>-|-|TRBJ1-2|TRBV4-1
CASSQAMIANYGYTF
TGCGCCAGCAGCCAGGCAATGATAGCTAACTATGGCTACACCTTC
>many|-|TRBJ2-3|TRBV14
CASSQGGSGASTDTQYF
TGTGCCAGCAGCCAAGGGGGTAGCGGAGCCAGCACAGATACGCAGTATTTT
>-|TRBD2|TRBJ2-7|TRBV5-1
CASRAGLAGIYEQYF
TGCGCCAGCAGAGCAGGACTAGCGGGGATATACGAGCAGTACTTC
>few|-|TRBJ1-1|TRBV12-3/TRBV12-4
CASRLEGTNTEAFF
TGTGCCAGCAGATTGGAGGGCACGAACACTGAAGCTTTCTTT
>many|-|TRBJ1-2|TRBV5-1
CASSFEGSGYGYTF
TGCGCCAGCAGCTTCGAGGGAAGCGGGTATGGCTACACCTTC
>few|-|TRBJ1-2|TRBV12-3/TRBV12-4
CASSLEGGPFGYTF
TGTGCCAGCAGTTTGGAAGGGGGGCCCTTTGGCTACACCTTC
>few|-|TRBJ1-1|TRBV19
CASSILYRGDMRTEAFF
TGTGCCAGTAGTATTTTGTACCGGGGGGACATGCGCACTGAAGCTTTCTTT
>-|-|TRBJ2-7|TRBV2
CASSGRGTSPYEQYF
TGTGCCAGCAGTGGTCGTGGGACAAGCCCCTACGAGCAGTACTTC
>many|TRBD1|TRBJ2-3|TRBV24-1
CATSGQTRTGPDTQYF
TGTGCCACCAGTGGCCAAACCCGGACAGGGCCAGATACGCAGTATTTT
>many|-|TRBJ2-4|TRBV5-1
CASSLAPENIQYF
TGCGCCAGCAGCTTGGCCCCCGAAAACATTCAGTACTTC
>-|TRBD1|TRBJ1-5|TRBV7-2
CASSAGTAGNQPQHF
TGTGCCAGCAGCGCCGGGACAGCTGGAAATCAGCCCCAGCATTTT
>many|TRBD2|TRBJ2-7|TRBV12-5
CASGPRTSGDEQYF
TGTGCTAGTGGCCCCAGGACTAGCGGCGACGAGCAGTACTTC
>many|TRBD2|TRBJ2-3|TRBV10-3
CAISELAGAADTQYF
TGTGCCATCAGTGAGTTGGCGGGAGCCGCAGATACGCAGTATTTT
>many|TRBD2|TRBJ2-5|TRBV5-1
CASSPRLAGQETQYF
TGCGCCAGCAGCCCGAGACTAGCGGGACAAGAGACCCAGTACTTC
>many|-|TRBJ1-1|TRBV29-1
CSVGSRGRRDTFF
TGCAGCGTTGGATCCAGGGGTCGGCGGGATACTTTCTTT
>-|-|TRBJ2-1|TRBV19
CASSIDLYNEQFF
TGTGCCAGTAGTATAGATCTATACAATGAGCAGTTCTTC
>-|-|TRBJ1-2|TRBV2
CASTQGWYYGYTF
TGTGCCAGCACCCAGGGTTGGTACTATGGCTACACCTTC
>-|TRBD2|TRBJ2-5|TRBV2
CASSEPTSGRAETQYF
TGTGCCAGCAGTGAACCCACTAGCGGGAGGGCCGAGACCCAGTACTTC
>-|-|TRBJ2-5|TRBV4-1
CASSQPYGTQYF
TGCGCCAGCAGCCAACCATATGGCACCCAGTACTTC
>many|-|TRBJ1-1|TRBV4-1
CASSQFRYTEAFF
TGCGCCAGCAGCCAGTTCCGATACACTGAAGCTTTCTTT
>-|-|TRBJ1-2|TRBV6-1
CASSDSGYGYTF
TGTGCCAGCAGTGATTCAGGTTATGGCTACACCTTC
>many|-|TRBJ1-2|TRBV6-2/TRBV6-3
CASSFDRNYGYTF
TGTGCCAGCAGTTTTGACAGGAACTATGGCTACACCTTC